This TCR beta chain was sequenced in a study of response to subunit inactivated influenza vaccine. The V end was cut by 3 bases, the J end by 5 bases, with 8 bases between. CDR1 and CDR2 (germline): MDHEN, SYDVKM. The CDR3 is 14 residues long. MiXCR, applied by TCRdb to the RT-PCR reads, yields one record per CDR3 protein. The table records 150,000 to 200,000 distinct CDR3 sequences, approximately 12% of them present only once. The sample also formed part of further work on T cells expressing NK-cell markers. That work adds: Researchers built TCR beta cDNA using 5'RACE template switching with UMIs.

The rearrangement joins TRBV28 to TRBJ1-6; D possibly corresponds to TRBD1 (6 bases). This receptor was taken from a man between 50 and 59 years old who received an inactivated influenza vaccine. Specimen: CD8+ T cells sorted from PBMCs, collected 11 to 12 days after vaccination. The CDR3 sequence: CASSFRGNNSPLHF. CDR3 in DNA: TGTGCCAGCAGTTTTAGGGGGAATAATTCACCCCTCCACTTT.